The present TCR beta chain was sequenced within a study of blood T cell repertoires in COVID-19. Donors of Cohort 3 who recovered were those that had two negative PCRs, clearance, or symptom resolution. TCRdb keeps only in-frame clones here, not all; method: immunoSEQ multiplex PCR. The repertoire holds hundreds of thousands of clones, about 87% seen once, with about 9.4% in the top ten. CDR3 length: 14 residues. Trimming cost V 7 bases and J 1 base, with 13 bases left between them. Germline V lookup: CDR1 LNHDA, CDR2 SQIVND (reference sequence). The sample taken for sequencing was PBMCs or T cells enriched from blood (not recorded which). The chain joins TRBV19 to TRBJ1-2; D gene unclear. The sequence was collected from a woman aged 45-65 years who had recovered from COVID-19. The CDR3 nucleotides read TGTGCCAGTATCCAATCTGGGAGTAACTATGGCTACACCTTC. It codes for CASIQSGSNYGYTF.